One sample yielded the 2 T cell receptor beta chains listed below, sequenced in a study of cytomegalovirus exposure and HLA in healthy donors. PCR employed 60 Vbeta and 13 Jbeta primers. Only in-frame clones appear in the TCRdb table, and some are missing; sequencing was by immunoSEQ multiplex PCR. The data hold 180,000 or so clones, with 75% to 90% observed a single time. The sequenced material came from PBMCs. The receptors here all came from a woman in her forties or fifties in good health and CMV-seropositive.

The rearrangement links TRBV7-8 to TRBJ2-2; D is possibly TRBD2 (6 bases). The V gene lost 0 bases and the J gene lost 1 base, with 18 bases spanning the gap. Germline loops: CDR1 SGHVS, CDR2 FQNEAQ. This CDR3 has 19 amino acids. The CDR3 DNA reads TGTGCCAGCAGCTTAGCCTTGTTCGGGCTAGCGAAGAACACCGGGGAGCTGTTTTTT. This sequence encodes CASSLALFGLAKNTGELFF.

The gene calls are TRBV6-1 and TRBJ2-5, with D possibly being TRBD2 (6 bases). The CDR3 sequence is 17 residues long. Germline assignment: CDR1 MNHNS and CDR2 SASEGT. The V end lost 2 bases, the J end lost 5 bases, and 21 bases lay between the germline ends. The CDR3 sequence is CASSEIYGAQGGETQYF. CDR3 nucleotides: TGTGCCAGCAGTGAAATTTACGGGGCCCAAGGAGGGGAGACCCAGTACTTC.